Presented here are 28 T cell receptor beta chains from one specimen sequenced in a study of monozygotic twins with inflammatory bowel disease. TCRdb re-called the 5' RACE reads; every CDR3 protein appears as one record, without DNA. The listing contains approximately 120,000 distinct CDR3 sequences. The sequenced sample was blood. Receptors originate from a human donor with ulcerative colitis or Crohn's disease, or a healthy co-twin of an affected twin (not recorded which).

The chain links TRBV9 to TRBJ1-2. CDR3 length equals 13 residues. Germline V lookup: CDR1 SGDLS, CDR2 YYNGEE. The CDR3: CASSAGFAYGYTF.

The chain uses TRBV5-4 and TRBJ1-1; as DNA is missing, the TRBD1 call by TCRdb cannot be tested. The CDR3 is 14 residues long. Germline values: CDR1 SGHNT, CDR2 YYREEE (reference sequence). CDR3 loop: CASSFDRGVTEAFF.

The chain couples TRBV9 to TRBJ2-3; TCRdb's D call, TRBD2, is unchecked because there is no DNA. CDR1 SGDLS and CDR2 YYNGEE come from the germline V gene. The length of the CDR3 is 16 residues. The CDR3 protein is CASSVDWGGGADTQYF.

V gene TRBV12-3 or TRBV12-4 combines with J gene TRBJ1-5. This CDR3 comprises 16 residues. The CDR3 region is CASRPNEGGSRAVQHF.

The chain couples TRBV5-1 to TRBJ2-3. The CDR3 is 12 amino acids. Germline V gene data show CDR1 as SGHRS and CDR2 as YFSETQ. CDR3 loop: CASSLVVDTQYF.

This chain joins TRBV7-2 and TRBJ1-5; there is no DNA to check the TCRdb D call of TRBD1. The CDR3 contains 15 residues. Germline assignment: CDR1 SGHTA and CDR2 FQGNSA. The CDR3 is CASSFTGGSNQPQHF. Based on the CDR3 plus reference TRBV7-2 and TRBJ1-5, the full variable domain is GAGVSQSPSNKVTEKGKDVELRCDPISGHTALYWYRQSLGQGLEFLIYFQGNSAPDKSGLPSDRFSAERTGGSVSTLTIQRTQQEDSAVYLCASSFTGGSNQPQHFGDGTRLSIL.

The chain joins TRBV20-1 to TRBJ1-5. The length of the CDR3 is 13 residues. Germline lookup yields CDR1 DFQATT and CDR2 SNEGSKA (reference sequence). The CDR3 sequence is CSASSVYNQPQHF.

The rearrangement uses TRBV4-2 and TRBJ2-5; TCRdb lists TRBD1, though no DNA is available to test this call. CDR1 LGHNA and CDR2 YNFKEQ come from the germline V gene. The CDR3 length is 15 residues. This chain's CDR3 is CASSPGPSGEETQYF.

The CDR3 region is CAWRDPDRGGYTF. V gene TRBV30 combines with J gene TRBJ1-2; checking the TCRdb D call of TRBD1 is not possible without DNA. Germline CDR1 and CDR2: GTSNPN and SVGIG (reference sequence). CDR3 length equals 13 residues.

The genes are TRBV20-1 and TRBJ2-3. The CDR3 runs to 12 residues. CDR1 is DFQATT, CDR2 SNEGSKA, per germline (reference sequence). CDR3 sequence reads: CSARDGTDTQYF.

The V call is TRBV7-2, the J call TRBJ2-2; TCRdb returns TRBD2, unconfirmable since there is no DNA. The germline CDR1 and CDR2 sequences are SGHTA and FQGNSA. CDR3 size: 15 residues. The CDR3 here is CASSSLRWNTGELFF. The full variable domain, rest sourced from reference TRBV7-2 and TRBJ2-2, is GAGVSQSPSNKVTEKGKDVELRCDPISGHTALYWYRQSLGQGLEFLIYFQGNSAPDKSGLPSDRFSAERTGGSVSTLTIQRTQQEDSAVYLCASSSLRWNTGELFFGEGSRLTVL.

The chain uses TRBV20-1 and TRBJ1-3. The CDR3 is made up of 16 amino acids. In germline, CDR1 is DFQATT, CDR2 SNEGSKA (reference sequence). The CDR3 protein is CSARDAGGISGNTIYF.

The chain employs TRBV5-1 and TRBJ2-5. The CDR3 extends over 14 amino acids. Germline CDR1 SGHRS, CDR2 YFSETQ. Here the CDR3 reads CASSEEGFQETQYF.

The CDR3 sequence is CAISPGTASTDTQYF. The chain joins TRBV10-3 to TRBJ2-3; TCRdb returns TRBD1, unconfirmable since there is no DNA. The CDR3 sequence is 15 residues long. The germline CDR1 and CDR2 sequences are ENHRY and SYGVKD.

The chain is built from TRBV9 and TRBJ1-1. The CDR3 spans 14 residues. Germline CDR1 and CDR2: SGDLS and YYNGEE. CDR3 region: CASSVGRLNTEAFF.

The CDR3 sequence: CASSPPGLAGGPYEQYF. V usage is TRBV28 and J usage is TRBJ2-7; TCRdb's assignment of TRBD2 cannot be checked, as there is no DNA. The CDR3 contains 17 residues. Germline CDR1 is MDHEN and CDR2 is SYDVKM.

This rearrangement joins TRBV27 to TRBJ1-2; TCRdb designates TRBD1, a call that cannot be tested without DNA. CDR3 size: 13 residues. CDR1 is MNHEY and CDR2 is SMNVEV in the germline V gene (reference sequence). The CDR3 is CASSRDRGSGCTF.

The chain carries TRBV10-3 and TRBJ2-7; TCRdb names TRBD2, which stays unverified in the absence of DNA. Germline V CDR1 and CDR2: ENHRY, SYGVKD. CDR3 length equals 14 residues. CDR3 region: CAIQTSGGPYEQYF.

V usage is TRBV7-6 and J usage is TRBJ2-7. The CDR3 is 13 residues long. Germline CDR1 is SGHVS and CDR2 is FNYEAQ. The CDR3: CASSFGAYYEQYF.

This sequence joins TRBV18 and TRBJ2-3; TCRdb gives TRBD2 as the D gene, but with no DNA this cannot be confirmed. The CDR3 loop spans 16 amino acids. The germline CDR1 and CDR2 sequences are KGHSH and LQKENI. The CDR3 here is CASSPPGLESTDTQYF. The full variable domain, completed using reference TRBV18 and TRBJ2-3, is NAGVMQNPRHLVRRRGQEARLRCSPMKGHSHVYWYRQLPEEGLKFMVYLQKENIIDESGMPKERFSAEFPKEGPSILRIQQVVRGDSAAYFCASSPPGLESTDTQYFGPGTRLTVL.

The V and J genes are TRBV12-3 or TRBV12-4 and TRBJ2-5; absent DNA, TCRdb's TRBD2 call cannot be checked. CDR3 length: 18 residues. The CDR3: CASSHFGASGGSLETQYF.

CDR3: CSVDREWTEAFF. This rearrangement joins TRBV29-1 to TRBJ1-1; TCRdb's D call of TRBD1 is untestable without DNA. Per germline, CDR1 SQVTM and CDR2 ANQGSEA. This CDR3 contains 12 residues.

The chain employs TRBV12-3 or TRBV12-4 and TRBJ1-5; the D gene TCRdb calls, TRBD1, cannot be checked with no DNA. This CDR3 spans 19 amino acids. CDR3 sequence: CASSPRQGRGLYSNQPQHF.

The chain employs TRBV11-1 and TRBJ2-1. The length of the CDR3 is 16 residues. Germline CDR1 SGHAT, CDR2 FQDESV (reference sequence). The chain's CDR3 is CASSLTGDPSYNEQFF.

The V and J genes are TRBV20-1 and TRBJ2-1; absent DNA, TCRdb's TRBD1 call cannot be checked. The length of the CDR3 is 17 residues. Germline V gene sequence: CDR1 DFQATT, CDR2 SNEGSKA (reference sequence). CDR3 protein: CSARDLVRGAGHNEQFF.

The chain uses TRBV12-3 or TRBV12-4 and TRBJ1-6. CDR3 length: 14 residues. The CDR3 sequence: CASSFGTQGSPLHF.

The chain uses TRBV20-1 and TRBJ2-3; TCRdb designates TRBD2, a call that cannot be tested without DNA. Looked up from germline, CDR1 is DFQATT and CDR2 is SNEGSKA (reference sequence). CDR3 size: 13 residues. CDR3: CSASWGDTDTQYF.

This sequence joins TRBV4-2 and TRBJ2-3; TCRdb indicates TRBD1, and absent DNA this call remains unverified. From germline, CDR1 is LGHNA and CDR2 YNFKEQ. This CDR3 is built from 16 residues. This chain's CDR3 is CASSHSGTGSTDTQYF.